These T cell receptor beta chains were read from a single sample in a study of cytotoxic CD8 clonotypes in ibrutinib-treated CLL. The repertoire was sequenced with immunoSEQ multiplex PCR; TCRdb's copy has only in-frame clones and lacks some. The table records 300,000 to 400,000 clones, over 55% of them present only once. Sequencing used PBMCs, obtained after 36 months of ibrutinib treatment. The receptors here all came from a human donor with chronic lymphocytic leukemia. CDR3s include the opening cysteine and the closing phenylalanine or tryptophan. The order of the fields is J gene, clone size, D gene, V gene, CDR3 protein, CDR3 DNA. The D gene is left open where the match is weak. Clone size appears in some rows only: once, few, many, or a class for an expanded clone.

TRBJ1-6	few	TRBD1	TRBV25-1	CASAPPDRGRSPLHF	TGTGCCAGCGCCCCTCCGGACAGGGGCCGTTCACCCCTCCACTTT
TRBJ1-6	once	.	TRBV2	CASRRETVYNSPLHF	TGTGCCAGCAGGAGGGAGACGGTCTATAATTCACCCCTCCACTTT
TRBJ2-7	.	.	TRBV27	CASSSGDLPSYEQYF	TGTGCCAGCAGTTCCGGGGACTTACCGTCCTACGAGCAGTACTTC
TRBJ2-7	few	TRBD1	TRBV4-1	CASSQIRQGAHEQYF	TGCGCCAGCAGCCAAATCCGACAGGGGGCCCACGAGCAGTACTTC
TRBJ2-5	.	.	TRBV11-2	CASSLAFRIPETQYF	TGTGCCAGCAGCTTAGCATTTAGGATTCCGGAGACCCAGTACTTC
TRBJ2-7	.	.	TRBV6-1	CATLGGLRREQYF	TGTGCCACTCTTGGGGGGCTTCGTCGCGAGCAGTACTTC
TRBJ2-7	.	.	TRBV5-1	CASSLVSSVAGYEQYF	TGCGCCAGCAGCTTGGTCTCTTCTGTGGCCGGGTACGAGCAGTACTTC
TRBJ1-1	.	.	TRBV4-2	CATAPGGNTEAFF	TGTGCCACCGCACCGGGAGGGAACACTGAAGCTTTCTTT
TRBJ2-7	once	.	TRBV19	CASSWRGEQYF	TGTGCCAGTAGTTGGAGGGGCGAGCAGTACTTC
TRBJ2-7	.	TRBD1	TRBV27	CASSLLGQGYEQYF	TGTGCCAGCAGTTTATTAGGACAGGGCTACGAGCAGTACTTC
TRBJ2-1	.	.	TRBV9	CASSVFFNEQFF	TGTGCCAGCAGCGTATTCTTTAATGAGCAGTTCTTC
TRBJ2-7	.	.	TRBV7-8	CASSFGRFKGAGNEQYF	TGTGCCAGCAGCTTTGGGCGGTTTAAGGGAGCCGGGAACGAGCAGTACTTC
TRBJ2-3	.	TRBD2	TRBV9	CASSVAPGGSTDTQYF	TGTGCCAGCAGCGTAGCTCCGGGAGGGAGCACAGATACGCAGTATTTT
TRBJ2-7	once	TRBD2	TRBV5-1	CASSPLGGGAYEQYF	TGCGCCAGCAGCCCCCTGGGCGGGGGGGCTTACGAGCAGTACTTC
TRBJ1-2	.	.	TRBV6-6	CASSYSDNSNYGYTF	TGTGCCAGCAGTTACTCGGACAACTCTAACTATGGCTACACCTTC
TRBJ1-5	.	.	TRBV2	CASNGGGNQPQHF	TGTGCCAGCAATGGGGGCGGCAATCAGCCCCAGCATTTT
TRBJ2-3	.	TRBD2	TRBV7-2	CASSLGLAGDTQYF	TGTGCCAGCAGCTTAGGATTAGCGGGGGATACGCAGTATTTT
TRBJ2-1	.	TRBD2	TRBV4-1	CASSLPGLAAYNEQFF	TGCGCCAGCAGCCTTCCGGGACTAGCGGCCTACAATGAGCAGTTCTTC
TRBJ2-2	.	.	TRBV28	CASSPRQVSNTGELFF	TGTGCCAGCAGTCCCCGACAGGTCTCGAACACCGGGGAGCTGTTTTTT
TRBJ2-7	.	.	TRBV10-3	CAIGGANEQYF	TGTGCCATCGGGGGCGCCAACGAGCAGTACTTC
TRBJ2-2	.	TRBD1	TRBV19	CASSMPTGGDTGELFF	TGTGCCAGTAGTATGCCGACAGGGGGGGACACCGGGGAGCTGTTTTTT
TRBJ2-1	.	.	TRBV5-4	CASSLSGGGRNEQFF	TGTGCCAGCAGCCTCTCAGGGGGAGGGAGGAATGAGCAGTTCTTC
TRBJ2-3	.	.	TRBV2	CASSDRVDTQYF	TGTGCCAGCAGTGACAGAGTAGATACGCAGTATTTT
TRBJ1-2	.	.	TRBV18	CASSPGSGPPASYGYTF	TGTGCCAGCTCACCTGGGTCGGGACCCCCGGCGAGTTATGGCTACACCTTC
TRBJ2-1	.	.	TRBV21-1	CASSPRGRGNSGRDNEQFF	TGTGCCAGCAGCCCAAGAGGCCGGGGAAATAGCGGGAGGGACAATGAGCAGTTCTTC
TRBJ2-3	.	.	TRBV11-2	CASRRPGRTTDTQYF	TGTGCCAGCAGACGACCGGGACGGACCACAGATACGCAGTATTTT
TRBJ2-1	.	TRBD2	TRBV11-2	CASRTLAGVDNEQFF	TGTGCCAGCAGGACACTAGCGGGAGTAGATAATGAGCAGTTCTTC
TRBJ1-4	.	.	TRBV19	CASSIVREKLFF	TGTGCCAGTAGTATAGTTCGTGAAAAACTGTTTTTT
TRBJ1-2	few	.	TRBV29-1	CSVSAGTPYGYTF	TGCAGCGTCTCCGCCGGGACACCCTATGGCTACACCTTC
TRBJ2-7	.	TRBD1	TRBV27	CASSHKDRGYEQYF	TGTGCCAGCAGCCATAAGGACAGGGGCTACGAGCAGTACTTC
TRBJ2-3	.	TRBD2	TRBV4-1	CASSQEGLALPDTQYF	TGCGCCAGCAGCCAAGAGGGACTAGCGCTTCCAGATACGCAGTATTTT
TRBJ1-1	.	.	TRBV5-1	CASSLAGSGTEAFF	TGCGCCAGCAGCTTGGCAGGCTCTGGCACTGAAGCTTTCTTT
TRBJ1-3	.	TRBD1	TRBV5-1	CASSPNRGNTIYF	TGCGCCAGCAGCCCGAACAGGGGGAACACCATATATTTT
TRBJ1-1	few	.	TRBV28	CASSLGDWGNTEAFF	TGTGCCAGCAGTTTAGGCGATTGGGGGAACACTGAAGCTTTCTTT
TRBJ2-1	.	TRBD2	TRBV28	CASSFRGLVAGGSRIYNEQFF	TGTGCCAGCAGTTTCCGGGGGCTCGTAGCGGGAGGCTCAAGAATTTACAATGAGCAGTTCTTC
TRBJ2-7	.	.	TRBV2	CGLGLEQYF	TGTGGCCTGGGCCTCGAGCAGTACTTC
TRBJ2-2	few	.	TRBV5-1	CASSFEGANTGELFF	TGCGCCAGCAGCTTCGAAGGAGCGAACACCGGGGAGCTGTTTTTT
TRBJ1-1	once	.	TRBV10-3	CAIEPGGKRTEAFF	TGTGCCATCGAGCCGGGGGGGAAGAGGACTGAAGCTTTCTTT
TRBJ2-2	many	.	TRBV7-2	CASSLVHTGELFF	TGTGCCAGCAGCTTAGTGCACACCGGGGAGCTGTTTTTT
TRBJ2-7	.	.	TRBV6-1	CASFKGVEQYF	TGTGCCAGCTTTAAAGGGGTCGAGCAGTACTTC
TRBJ2-3	.	.	TRBV7-9	CASSLVQSTDTQYF	TGTGCCAGCAGCTTAGTGCAGTCTACAGATACGCAGTATTTT
TRBJ1-6	few	.	TRBV5-1	CASSKTGNSPLHF	TGCGCCAGCAGCAAGACAGGTAATTCACCCCTCCACTTT
TRBJ1-3	.	.	TRBV2	CASRNRLLGNTIYF	TGTGCCAGCAGAAACAGGCTCCTGGGAAACACCATATATTTT
TRBJ2-2	once	.	TRBV27	CASSFLWDLDTGELFF	TGTGCCAGCAGTTTTTTGTGGGACCTGGACACCGGGGAGCTGTTTTTT
TRBJ1-2	.	TRBD1	TRBV2	CASDTGVTYGYTF	TGTGCCAGTGACACAGGGGTAACTTATGGCTACACCTTC
TRBJ2-1	.	.	TRBV6-6	CASSYMGPGQFF	TGTGCCAGCAGTTACATGGGGCCCGGGCAGTTCTTC
TRBJ2-7	.	TRBD2	TRBV28	CASTRPPLAGGPRTYEQYF	TGTGCCAGCACCCGACCTCCACTAGCGGGAGGGCCCAGGACCTACGAGCAGTACTTC
TRBJ2-1	few	TRBD2	TRBV9	CASSPFGTSDEQFF	TGTGCCAGCAGCCCCTTCGGGACTAGCGACGAGCAGTTCTTC
TRBJ2-3	.	.	TRBV14	CASSRGHTDTQYF	TGTGCCAGCAGCCGGGGGCACACAGATACGCAGTATTTT
TRBJ2-5	.	.	TRBV6-5	CASSYSPWETQYF	TGTGCCAGCAGTTACTCTCCATGGGAGACCCAGTACTTC
TRBJ2-7	.	TRBD2	TRBV9	CASSVGLAGDEQYF	TGTGCCAGCAGCGTAGGGCTAGCGGGGGACGAGCAGTACTTC
TRBJ2-7	few	.	TRBV9	CASSPAPPEQYF	TGTGCCAGCAGCCCAGCTCCCCCCGAGCAGTACTTC
TRBJ2-1	.	TRBD2	TRBV5-4	CASSLRASGNEQFF	TGTGCCAGCAGCTTACGGGCTAGCGGGAATGAGCAGTTCTTC
TRBJ2-5	.	.	TRBV7-6	CASSYLGHRTQETQYF	TGTGCCAGCAGCTACTTGGGACACAGGACTCAAGAGACCCAGTACTTC
TRBJ2-1	.	TRBD1	TRBV29-1	CSVPGKGASYNEQFF	TGCAGCGTTCCGGGGAAGGGGGCTTCCTACAATGAGCAGTTCTTC